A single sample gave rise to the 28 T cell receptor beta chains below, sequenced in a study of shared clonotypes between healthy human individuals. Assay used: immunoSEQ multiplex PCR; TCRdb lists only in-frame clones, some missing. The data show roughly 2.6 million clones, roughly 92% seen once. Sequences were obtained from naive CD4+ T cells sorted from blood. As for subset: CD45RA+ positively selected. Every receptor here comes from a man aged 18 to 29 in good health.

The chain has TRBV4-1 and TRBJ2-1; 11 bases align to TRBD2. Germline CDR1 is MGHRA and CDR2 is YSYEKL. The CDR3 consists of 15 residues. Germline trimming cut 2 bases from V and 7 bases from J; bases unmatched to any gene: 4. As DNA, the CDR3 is TGCGCCAGCAGCCAACTAGCGGGAGGAGGGAATGAGCAGTTCTTC. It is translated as CASSQLAGGGNEQFF.

The CDR3 DNA is TGTGCCACCAGCAGAGATGTCCCCATCCGGGCTTCTTACGAGCAGTACTTC. Protein product: CATSRDVPIRASYEQYF. The V and J genes are TRBV15 and TRBJ2-7, with D hard to call. The V end was cut by 0 bases, the J end by 4 bases, with 19 bases between. This CDR3 region has 17 residues. Looked up from germline, CDR1 is LNHNV and CDR2 is YYDKDF (reference sequence).

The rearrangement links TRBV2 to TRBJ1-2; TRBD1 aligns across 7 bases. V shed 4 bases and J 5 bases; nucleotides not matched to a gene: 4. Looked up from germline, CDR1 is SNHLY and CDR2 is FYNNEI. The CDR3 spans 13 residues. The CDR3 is CASSGTGEYGYTF. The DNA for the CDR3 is TGTGCCAGCAGTGGGACAGGAGAATATGGCTACACCTTC. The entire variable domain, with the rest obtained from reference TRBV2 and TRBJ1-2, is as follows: EPEVTQTPSHQVTQMGQEVILRCVPISNHLYFYWYRQILGQKVEFLVSFYNNEISEKSEIFDDQFSVERPDGSNFTLKIRSTKLEDSAMYFCASSGTGEYGYTFGSGTRLTVV.

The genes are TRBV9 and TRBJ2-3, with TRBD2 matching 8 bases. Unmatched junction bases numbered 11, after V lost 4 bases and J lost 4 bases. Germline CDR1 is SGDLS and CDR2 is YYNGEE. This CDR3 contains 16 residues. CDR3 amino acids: CASSLIGGAGADTQYF. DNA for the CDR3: TGTGCCAGCAGCCTCATCGGGGGGGCCGGAGCAGATACGCAGTATTTT.

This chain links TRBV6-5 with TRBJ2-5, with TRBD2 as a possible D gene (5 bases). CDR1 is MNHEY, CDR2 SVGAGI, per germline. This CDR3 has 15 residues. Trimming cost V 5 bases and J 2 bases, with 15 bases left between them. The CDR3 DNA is TGTGCCAGCAGTACCCGTCCGCGAGGGCAAGAGACCCAGTACTTC. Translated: CASSTRPRGQETQYF.

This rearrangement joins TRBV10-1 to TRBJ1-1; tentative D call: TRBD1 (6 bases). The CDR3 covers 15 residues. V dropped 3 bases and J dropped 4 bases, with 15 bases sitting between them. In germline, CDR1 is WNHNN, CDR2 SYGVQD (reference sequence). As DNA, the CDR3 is TGCGCCAGCAGTGAAGTGGTCGGGGGCGGCACTGAAGCTTTCTTT. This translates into CASSEVVGGGTEAFF.

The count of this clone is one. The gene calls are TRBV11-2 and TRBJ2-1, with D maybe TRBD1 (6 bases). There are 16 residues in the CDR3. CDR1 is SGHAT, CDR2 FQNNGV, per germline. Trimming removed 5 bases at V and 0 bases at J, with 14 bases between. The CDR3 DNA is TGTGCCAGCAGCAATGGACAGAAGAGCTCCTACAATGAGCAGTTCTTC. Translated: CASSNGQKSSYNEQFF.

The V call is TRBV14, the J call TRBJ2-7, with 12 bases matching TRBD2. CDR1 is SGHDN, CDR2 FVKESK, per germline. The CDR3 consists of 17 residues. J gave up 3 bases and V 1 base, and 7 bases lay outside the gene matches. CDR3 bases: TGTGCCAGCAGCCAAGTATTTCCTAGCGGGGGGGACTACGAGCAGTACTTC. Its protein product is CASSQVFPSGGDYEQYF.

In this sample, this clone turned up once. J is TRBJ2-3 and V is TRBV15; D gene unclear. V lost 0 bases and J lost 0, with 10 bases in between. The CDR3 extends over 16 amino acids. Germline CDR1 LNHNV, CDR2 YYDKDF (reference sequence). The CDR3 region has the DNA TGTGCCACCAGCAGAGATGGGCAAGAAAGCACAGATACGCAGTATTTT. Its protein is CATSRDGQESTDTQYF.

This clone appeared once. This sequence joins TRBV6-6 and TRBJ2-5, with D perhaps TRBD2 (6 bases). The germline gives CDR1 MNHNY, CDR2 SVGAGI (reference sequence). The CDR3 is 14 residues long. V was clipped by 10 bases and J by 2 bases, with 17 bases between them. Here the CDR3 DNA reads TGTGCCACCCGCCGGAGCGGGCCTCAAGAGACCCAGTACTTC. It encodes CATRRSGPQETQYF.

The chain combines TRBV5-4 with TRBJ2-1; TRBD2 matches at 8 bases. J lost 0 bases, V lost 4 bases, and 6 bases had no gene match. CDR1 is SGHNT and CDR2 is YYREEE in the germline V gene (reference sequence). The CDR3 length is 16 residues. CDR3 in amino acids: CASSRGGLFSYNEQFF. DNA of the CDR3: TGTGCCAGCAGCCGGGGGGGGCTCTTCTCCTACAATGAGCAGTTCTTC.

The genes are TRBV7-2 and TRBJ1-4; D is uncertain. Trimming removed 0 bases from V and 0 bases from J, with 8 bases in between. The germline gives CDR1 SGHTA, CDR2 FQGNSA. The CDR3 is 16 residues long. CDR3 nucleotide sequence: TGTGCCAGCAGCTTAGCGGCGAGGGCAACTAATGAAAAACTGTTTTTT. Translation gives CASSLAARATNEKLFF. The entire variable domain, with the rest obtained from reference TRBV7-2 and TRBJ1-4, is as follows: GAGVSQSPSNKVTEKGKDVELRCDPISGHTALYWYRQSLGQGLEFLIYFQGNSAPDKSGLPSDRFSAERTGGSVSTLTIQRTQQEDSAVYLCASSLAARATNEKLFFGSGTQLSVL.

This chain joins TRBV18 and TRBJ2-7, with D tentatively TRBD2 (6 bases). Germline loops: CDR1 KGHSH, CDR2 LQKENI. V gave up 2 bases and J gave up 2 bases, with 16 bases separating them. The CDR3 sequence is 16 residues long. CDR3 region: CASSPLGIAEPYEQYF. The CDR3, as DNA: TGTGCCAGCTCACCATTAGGGATAGCGGAACCCTACGAGCAGTACTTC.

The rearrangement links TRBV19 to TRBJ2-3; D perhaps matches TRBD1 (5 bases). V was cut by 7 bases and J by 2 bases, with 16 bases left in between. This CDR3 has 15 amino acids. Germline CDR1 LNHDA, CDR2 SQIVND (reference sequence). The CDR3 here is CASKDSTGYTDTQYF. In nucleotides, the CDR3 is TGTGCCAGTAAAGACAGTACTGGCTACACAGATACGCAGTATTTT.

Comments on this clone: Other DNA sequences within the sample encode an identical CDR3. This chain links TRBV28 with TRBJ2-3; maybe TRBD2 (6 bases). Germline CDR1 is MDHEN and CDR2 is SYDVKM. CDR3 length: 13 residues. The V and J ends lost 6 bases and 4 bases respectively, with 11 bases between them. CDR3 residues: CASSGGAPDTQYF. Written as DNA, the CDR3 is TGTGCCAGCAGCGGGGGAGCGCCAGATACGCAGTATTTT.

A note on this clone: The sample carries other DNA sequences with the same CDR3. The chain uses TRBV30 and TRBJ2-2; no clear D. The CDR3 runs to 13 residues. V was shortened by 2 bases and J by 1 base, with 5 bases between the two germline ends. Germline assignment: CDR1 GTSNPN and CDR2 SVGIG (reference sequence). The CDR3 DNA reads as TGTGCCTGGAGTACCGGGAACACCGGGGAGCTGTTTTTT. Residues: CAWSTGNTGELFF.

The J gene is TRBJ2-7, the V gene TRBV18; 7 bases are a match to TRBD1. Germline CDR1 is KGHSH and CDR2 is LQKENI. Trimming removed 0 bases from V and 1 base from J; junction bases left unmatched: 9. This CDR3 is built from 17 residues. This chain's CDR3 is CASSPPRDSIVSYEQYF. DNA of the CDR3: TGTGCCAGCTCACCACCTAGGGACAGCATCGTTTCCTACGAGCAGTACTTC.

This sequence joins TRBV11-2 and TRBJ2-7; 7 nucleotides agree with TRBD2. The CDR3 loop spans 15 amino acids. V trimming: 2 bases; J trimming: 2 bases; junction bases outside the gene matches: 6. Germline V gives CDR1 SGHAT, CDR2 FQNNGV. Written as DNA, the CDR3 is TGTGCCAGCAGCTTAAGCGGGAATCCTACCTACGAGCAGTACTTC. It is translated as CASSLSGNPTYEQYF.

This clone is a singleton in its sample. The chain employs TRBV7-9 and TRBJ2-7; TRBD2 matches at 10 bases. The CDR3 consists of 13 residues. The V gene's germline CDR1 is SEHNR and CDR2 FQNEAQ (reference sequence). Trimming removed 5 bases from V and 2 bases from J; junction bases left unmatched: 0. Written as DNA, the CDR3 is TGTGCCAGCAGCGGACTAGCGGCCTACGAGCAGTACTTC. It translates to CASSGLAAYEQYF.

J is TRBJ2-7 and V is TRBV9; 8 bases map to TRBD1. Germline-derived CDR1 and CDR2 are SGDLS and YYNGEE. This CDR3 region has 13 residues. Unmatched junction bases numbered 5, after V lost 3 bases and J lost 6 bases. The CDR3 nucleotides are TGTGCCAGCAGCGCTGGACAGGGCTCCGAGCAGTACTTC. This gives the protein CASSAGQGSEQYF.

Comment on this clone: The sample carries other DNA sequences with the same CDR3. Written as DNA, the CDR3 is TGTGCCAGCTCGCCAGGGACAGATTATGGCTACACCTTC. This sequence encodes CASSPGTDYGYTF. The chain couples TRBV18 to TRBJ1-2, with 7 positions matching TRBD1. The CDR3 is 13 residues long. The germline CDR1 and CDR2 sequences are KGHSH and LQKENI. V shed 6 bases, J shed 5 bases, and the junction held 6 bases outside the gene matches.

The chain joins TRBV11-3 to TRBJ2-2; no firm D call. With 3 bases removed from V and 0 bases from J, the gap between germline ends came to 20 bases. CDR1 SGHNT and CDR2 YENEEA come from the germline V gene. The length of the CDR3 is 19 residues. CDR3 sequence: CASSFSPRGNLANTGELFF. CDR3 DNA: TGTGCCAGCAGCTTCAGCCCCCGCGGCAACCTCGCGAACACCGGGGAGCTGTTTTTT.

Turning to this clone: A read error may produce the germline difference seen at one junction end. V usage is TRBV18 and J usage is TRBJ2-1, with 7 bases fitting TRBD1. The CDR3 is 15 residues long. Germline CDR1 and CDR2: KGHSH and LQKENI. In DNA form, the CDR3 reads TGTGCCAGCCCACCACCAGGACAGGCGAACAATGAGCAGTTCTTC. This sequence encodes CASPPPGQANNEQFF.

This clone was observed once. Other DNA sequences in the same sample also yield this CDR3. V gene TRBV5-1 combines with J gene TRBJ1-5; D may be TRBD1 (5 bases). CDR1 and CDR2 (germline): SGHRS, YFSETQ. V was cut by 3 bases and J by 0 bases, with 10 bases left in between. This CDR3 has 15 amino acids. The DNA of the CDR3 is TGCGCCAGCAGCTGGGACGGCGATAGCAATCAGCCCCAGCATTTT. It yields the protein CASSWDGDSNQPQHF.

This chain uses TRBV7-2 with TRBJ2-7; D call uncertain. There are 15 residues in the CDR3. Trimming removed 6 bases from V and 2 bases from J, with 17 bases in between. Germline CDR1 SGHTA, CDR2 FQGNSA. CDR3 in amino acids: CASRRLTDLTYEQYF. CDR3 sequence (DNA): TGTGCCAGCAGGCGCCTTACCGACCTAACCTACGAGCAGTACTTC. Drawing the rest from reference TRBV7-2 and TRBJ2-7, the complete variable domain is GAGVSQSPSNKVTEKGKDVELRCDPISGHTALYWYRQSLGQGLEFLIYFQGNSAPDKSGLPSDRFSAERTGGSVSTLTIQRTQQEDSAVYLCASRRLTDLTYEQYFGPGTRLTVT.

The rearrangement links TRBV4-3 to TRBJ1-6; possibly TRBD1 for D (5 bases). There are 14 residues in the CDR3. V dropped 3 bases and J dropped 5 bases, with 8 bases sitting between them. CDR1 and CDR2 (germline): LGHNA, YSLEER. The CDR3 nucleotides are TGCGCCAGCAGCCATTTAGGGGATAATTCACCCCTCCACTTT. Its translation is CASSHLGDNSPLHF.

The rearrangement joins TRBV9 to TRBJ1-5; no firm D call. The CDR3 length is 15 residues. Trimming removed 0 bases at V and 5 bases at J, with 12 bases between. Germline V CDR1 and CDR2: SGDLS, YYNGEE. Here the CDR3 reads CASSVAGWGDQPQHF. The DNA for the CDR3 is TGTGCCAGCAGCGTAGCTGGTTGGGGAGATCAGCCCCAGCATTTT.

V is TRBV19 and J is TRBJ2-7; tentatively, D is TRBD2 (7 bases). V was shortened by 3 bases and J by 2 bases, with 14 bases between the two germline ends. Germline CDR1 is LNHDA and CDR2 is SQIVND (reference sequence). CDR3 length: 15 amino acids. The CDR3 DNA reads TGTGCCAGTAGTATCCCGGGGGGCGGAACCTACGAGCAGTACTTC. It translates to CASSIPGGGTYEQYF.